These 19 T cell receptor beta chains were all obtained from the same sample, sequenced in a study of monozygotic twins with inflammatory bowel disease. Following a re-call of the 5' RACE reads, TCRdb has one entry per CDR3 protein and lacks DNA. Its clone listing holds about 330,000 distinct CDR3 sequences. The sample taken for sequencing was blood. These receptor sequences come from a human donor with ulcerative colitis or Crohn's disease, or a healthy co-twin of an affected twin (not recorded which).

This sequence joins TRBV12-3 or TRBV12-4 and TRBJ1-5; TCRdb gives TRBD1 as the D gene, but with no DNA this cannot be confirmed. The CDR3 totals 15 residues. CDR3: CASSFSKAGSQPQHF.

The chain has TRBV20-1 and TRBJ2-7; TCRdb reports TRBD2, a call that lacks DNA to check it against. Germline CDR1 DFQATT, CDR2 SNEGSKA (reference sequence). This CDR3 is 15 amino acids long. CDR3 loop: CSAPQRTSPSYEQYF.

This sequence joins TRBV7-2 and TRBJ2-5; TCRdb's assignment of TRBD2 cannot be checked, as there is no DNA. The germline CDR1 and CDR2 sequences are SGHTA and FQGNSA. The CDR3 is made up of 16 amino acids. The CDR3 reads CASSLELAGGPPTQYF.

The chain employs TRBV19 and TRBJ1-1; TCRdb gives TRBD1 as the D gene, but with no DNA this cannot be confirmed. Germline V gene lookup returns CDR1 LNHDA and CDR2 SQIVND (reference sequence). The CDR3 extends over 14 amino acids. The chain's CDR3 is CASSMIERPGEAFF.

The chain joins TRBV7-2 to TRBJ1-4; TCRdb's assignment of TRBD1 cannot be checked, as there is no DNA. The CDR3 consists of 14 residues. Germline loops: CDR1 SGHTA, CDR2 FQGNSA. The CDR3 reads CASSPYPFLEKLFF.

CDR3 sequence: CASSLARTSGGDTQYF. The J gene is TRBJ2-3, the V gene TRBV7-2; TCRdb outputs TRBD2, but without DNA this stays unchecked. The CDR3 covers 16 residues. Germline CDR1 and CDR2: SGHTA and FQGNSA.

This sequence joins TRBV20-1 and TRBJ2-2; there is no DNA to check the TCRdb D call of TRBD2. CDR1 is DFQATT and CDR2 is SNEGSKA in the germline V gene (reference sequence). This CDR3 contains 16 residues. The CDR3 protein is CSARETGRRGTGELFF.

The chain links TRBV27 to TRBJ1-6. Germline loops: CDR1 MNHEY, CDR2 SMNVEV (reference sequence). This CDR3 spans 16 amino acids. The CDR3 reads CASSRLQSSYNSPLHF.

J is TRBJ2-5 and V is TRBV27; as DNA is missing, the TRBD1 call by TCRdb cannot be tested. Germline V gene lookup returns CDR1 MNHEY and CDR2 SMNVEV (reference sequence). The CDR3 contains 14 residues. Here the CDR3 reads CASHPVGSGETQYF.

The chain uses TRBV29-1 and TRBJ2-1; with no DNA, the TCRdb D assignment of TRBD2 cannot be verified. Per germline, CDR1 SQVTM and CDR2 ANQGSEA. There are 15 residues in the CDR3. The CDR3 reads CSVEESGRRRGEQFF.

The chain's CDR3 is CASSVAGSGGYEQFF. The rearrangement uses TRBV9 and TRBJ2-1; TCRdb's D call of TRBD2 is untestable without DNA. Per germline, CDR1 SGDLS and CDR2 YYNGEE. The CDR3 is 15 amino acids.

The rearrangement joins TRBV12-3 or TRBV12-4 to TRBJ1-1. CDR3 length: 13 amino acids. The chain's CDR3 is CASSLWRGTEAFF.

This chain links TRBV2 with TRBJ1-2. The germline V gene has CDR1 SNHLY and CDR2 FYNNEI. There are 12 residues in the CDR3. The CDR3 is CASAQTTYGYTF.

CDR3 loop: CASSQDARNEQFF. The rearrangement links TRBV3-1 to TRBJ2-1; checking the TCRdb D call of TRBD1 is not possible without DNA. Germline-derived CDR1 and CDR2 are LGHDT and YNNKEL (reference sequence). The CDR3 runs 13 residues.

The J gene is TRBJ1-1, the V gene TRBV12-3 or TRBV12-4. CDR3 length equals 13 residues. CDR3 amino acids: CASSLGWYTEAFF.

The rearrangement joins TRBV6-2 or TRBV6-3 to TRBJ2-1; there is no DNA to check the TCRdb D call of TRBD1. From germline, CDR1 is MNHEY and CDR2 SVGEGT. The CDR3 totals 15 residues. CDR3 region: CASSPRVGANNEQFF.

The chain employs TRBV6-5 and TRBJ2-1; TCRdb's D gene call, TRBD1, goes unchecked for lack of DNA. Germline lookup yields CDR1 MNHEY and CDR2 SVGAGI. The CDR3 runs 13 residues. CDR3 amino acids: CASSSGQGYEQFF.

The chain employs TRBV7-2 and TRBJ2-3. Germline V CDR1 and CDR2: SGHTA, FQGNSA. This CDR3 has 11 amino acids. CDR3 in amino acids: CASGMEDTQYF.

This chain links TRBV28 with TRBJ1-4. CDR3 size: 15 residues. Per the germline V gene, CDR1 is MDHEN and CDR2 is SYDVKM. CDR3 protein: CASSGPDGHHGRLFF.